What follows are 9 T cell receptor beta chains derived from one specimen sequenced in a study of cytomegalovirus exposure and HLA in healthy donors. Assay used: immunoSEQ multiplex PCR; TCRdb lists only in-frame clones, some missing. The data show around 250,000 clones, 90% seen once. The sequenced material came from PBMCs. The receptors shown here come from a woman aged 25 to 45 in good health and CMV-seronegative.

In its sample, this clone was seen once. CDR3 in amino acids: CASSYTGELFF. As DNA, the CDR3 is TGTGCCAGCTCATACACCGGGGAGCTGTTTTTT. The chain has TRBV18 and TRBJ2-2; no firm D call. From germline, CDR1 is KGHSH and CDR2 LQKENI. V dropped 5 bases and J dropped 3 bases, with 1 base sitting between them. The CDR3 length is 11 residues.

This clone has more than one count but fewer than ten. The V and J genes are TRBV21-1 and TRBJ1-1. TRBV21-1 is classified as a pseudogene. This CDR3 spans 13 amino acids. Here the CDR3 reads CASSSSRGAEAFF. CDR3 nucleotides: TGTGCCAGCAGCTCGTCTAGGGGGGCTGAAGCTTTCTTT.

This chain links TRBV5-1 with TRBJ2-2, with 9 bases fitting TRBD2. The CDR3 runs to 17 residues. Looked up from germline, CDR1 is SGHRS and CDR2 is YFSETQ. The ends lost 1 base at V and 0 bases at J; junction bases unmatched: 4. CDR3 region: CASSLKGGRANTGELFF. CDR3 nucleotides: TGCGCCAGCAGCTTGAAGGGCGGGAGGGCGAACACCGGGGAGCTGTTTTTT. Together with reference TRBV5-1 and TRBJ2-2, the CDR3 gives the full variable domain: KAGVTQTPRYLIKTRGQQVTLSCSPISGHRSVSWYQQTPGQGLQFLFEYFSETQRNKGNFPGRFSGRQFSNSRSEMNVSTLELGDSALYLCASSLKGGRANTGELFFGEGSRLTVL.

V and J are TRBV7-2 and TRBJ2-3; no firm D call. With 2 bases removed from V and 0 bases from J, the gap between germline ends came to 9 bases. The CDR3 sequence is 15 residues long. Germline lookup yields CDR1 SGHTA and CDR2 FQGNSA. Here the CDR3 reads CASSLQSSSTDTQYF. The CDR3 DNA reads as TGTGCCAGCAGCTTACAGAGTTCTAGCACAGATACGCAGTATTTT.

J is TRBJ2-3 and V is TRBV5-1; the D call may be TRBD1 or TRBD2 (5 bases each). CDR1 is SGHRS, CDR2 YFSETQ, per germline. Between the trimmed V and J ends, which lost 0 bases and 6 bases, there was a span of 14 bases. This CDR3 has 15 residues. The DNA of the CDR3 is TGCGCCAGCAGCTTGGGGGGGTCTAGTTTCGATACGCAGTATTTT. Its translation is CASSLGGSSFDTQYF. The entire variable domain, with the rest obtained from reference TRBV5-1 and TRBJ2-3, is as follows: KAGVTQTPRYLIKTRGQQVTLSCSPISGHRSVSWYQQTPGQGLQFLFEYFSETQRNKGNFPGRFSGRQFSNSRSEMNVSTLELGDSALYLCASSLGGSSFDTQYFGPGTRLTVL.

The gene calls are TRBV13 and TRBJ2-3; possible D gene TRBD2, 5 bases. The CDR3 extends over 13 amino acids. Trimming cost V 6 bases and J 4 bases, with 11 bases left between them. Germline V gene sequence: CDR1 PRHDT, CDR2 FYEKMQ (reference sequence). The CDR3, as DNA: TGTGCCAGCAGATCAAGACTACCAGATACGCAGTATTTT. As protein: CASRSRLPDTQYF.

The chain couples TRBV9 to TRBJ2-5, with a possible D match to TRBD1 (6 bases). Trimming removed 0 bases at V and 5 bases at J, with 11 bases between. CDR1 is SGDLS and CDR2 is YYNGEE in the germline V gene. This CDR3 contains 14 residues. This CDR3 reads CASSVGGGKETQYF. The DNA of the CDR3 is TGTGCCAGCAGCGTAGGTGGGGGCAAGGAGACCCAGTACTTC.

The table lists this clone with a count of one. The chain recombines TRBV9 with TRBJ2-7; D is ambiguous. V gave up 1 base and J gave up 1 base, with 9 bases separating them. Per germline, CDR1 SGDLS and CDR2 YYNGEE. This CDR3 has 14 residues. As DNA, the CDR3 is TGTGCCAGCAGCGTAAGTTGGGGTTCCTACGAGCAGTACTTC. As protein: CASSVSWGSYEQYF. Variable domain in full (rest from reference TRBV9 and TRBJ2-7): DSGVTQTPKHLITATGQRVTLRCSPRSGDLSVYWYQQSLDQGLQFLIQYYNGEERAKGNILERFSAQQFPDLHSELNLSSLELGDSALYFCASSVSWGSYEQYFGPGTRLTVT.

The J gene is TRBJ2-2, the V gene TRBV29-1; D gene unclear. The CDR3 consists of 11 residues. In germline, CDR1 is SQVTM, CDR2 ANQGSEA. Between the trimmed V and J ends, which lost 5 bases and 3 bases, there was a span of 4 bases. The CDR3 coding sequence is TGCAGCGTTACGGACACCGGGGAGCTGTTTTTT. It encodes CSVTDTGELFF.